Presented here are 7 T cell receptor beta chains from one specimen sequenced in a study of Ad26.COV2.S vaccination and SARS-CoV-2 variants. TCRdb's copy holds only in-frame clones and misses some; the assay was immunoSEQ multiplex PCR. The sample records 85,000 to 95,000 clones, approximately 81% being singletons. Here the sequenced sample was peripheral blood, taken after recovery from COVID-19. The receptor set was obtained from a human donor who had recovered from COVID-19.

The V gene is TRBV7-2, the J gene TRBJ2-7; 7 bases align to TRBD2. V shed 2 bases, J shed 2 bases, and the junction held 3 bases outside the gene matches. Germline CDR1 reads SGHTA; CDR2 reads FQGNSA. The CDR3 extends over 14 amino acids. The CDR3 sequence: CASSLMAGAYEQYF. CDR3 nucleotide sequence: TGTGCCAGCAGCTTAATGGCGGGAGCCTACGAGCAGTACTTC.

The chain employs TRBV6-5 and TRBJ2-1; 15 positions agree with TRBD2. Germline CDR1 reads MNHEY; CDR2 reads SVGAGI. The CDR3 is made up of 15 amino acids. J lost 12 bases, V lost 6 bases, and 9 bases had no gene match. CDR3 in amino acids: CASRETGLAGGVQFF. In DNA, the CDR3 is TGTGCCAGCAGAGAGACGGGACTAGCGGGAGGTGTGCAGTTCTTC.

This clone was picked up one time. V usage is TRBV7-2 and J usage is TRBJ2-5, with a weak D call TRBD2 (5 bases). The CDR3 sequence is 13 residues long. V was pared by 11 bases and J by 5 bases, with 18 bases between. The germline CDR1 and CDR2 sequences are SGHTA and FQGNSA. Here the CDR3 reads CACSRGLGETQYF. The DNA of the CDR3 is TGTGCCTGTAGTCGGGGATTGGGTGAGACCCAGTACTTC.

The chain employs TRBV5-8 and TRBJ2-7, with D possibly called TRBD1 or TRBD2 (5 bases each). Trimming cost V 0 bases and J 4 bases, with 17 bases left between them. CDR1 and CDR2 (germline): SGHTS, YDEGEE. The CDR3 sequence is 16 residues long. The DNA for the CDR3 is TGTGCCAGCAGCTTGGCGGGGACCGAGGGGCCTTACGAGCAGTACTTC. This sequence encodes CASSLAGTEGPYEQYF.

The chain links TRBV7-2 to TRBJ2-1, with D tentatively TRBD1 (5 bases). This CDR3 has 13 residues. The V end was cut by 1 base, the J end by 15 bases, with 16 bases between. Germline V gives CDR1 SGHTA, CDR2 FQGNSA. The DNA of the CDR3 is TGTGCCAGCAGCTTAGAGCGCAGGGAAGTTTCGTTCTTC. Translated: CASSLERREVSFF.

Only a few counts were recorded for this clone. The rearrangement uses TRBV5-1 and TRBJ1-2; TRBD1 is a possible D gene (5 bases). The CDR3 is made up of 13 amino acids. V gave up 4 bases and J gave up 2 bases, with 9 bases separating them. The germline CDR1 and CDR2 sequences are SGHRS and YFSETQ. Here the CDR3 reads CASSPGDNYGYTF. The CDR3 DNA reads as TGCGCCAGCAGCCCCGGGGACAACTATGGCTACACCTTC.

The chain combines TRBV28 with TRBJ2-2, with D unclear. Trimming pared 2 bases from V and 0 bases from J, leaving 7 bases between. The CDR3 is 15 residues long. Looked up from germline, CDR1 is MDHEN and CDR2 is SYDVKM. The CDR3 region has the DNA TGTGCCAGCAGTTTAGTCGGTACGAACACCGGGGAGCTGTTTTTT. Its translation is CASSLVGTNTGELFF.